The next 16 T cell receptor beta chains were all read from a single sample in a study of blood T cell repertoires in COVID-19. Profiling relied on immunoSEQ multiplex PCR, and the TCRdb table lists in-frame clones only, not all of them. The sample lists around 190,000 clones; 84% were seen once. The source material was PBMCs or T cells enriched from blood (not recorded which). These receptors originate from a woman aged 25 to 45 who had recovered from COVID-19.

The chain carries TRBV27 and TRBJ1-1; no firm D call. The length of the CDR3 is 17 residues. Germline values: CDR1 MNHEY, CDR2 SMNVEV (reference sequence). The V and J ends lost 2 bases and 1 base respectively, with 17 bases between them. The CDR3 sequence is CASSLTPTGRPNTEAFF. The CDR3 DNA sequence: TGTGCCAGCAGTTTAACCCCGACGGGTCGGCCGAACACTGAAGCTTTCTTT.

This sequence joins TRBV7-8 and TRBJ1-2, with 7 bases matching TRBD1. This CDR3 contains 14 residues. The J segment lost 4 bases and the V segment lost 5 bases, leaving 7 bases of the junction unmatched. CDR1 SGHVS and CDR2 FQNEAQ come from the germline V gene. CDR3 loop: CASSRGTDLYGYTF. The CDR3 nucleotides read TGTGCCAGCAGCCGAGGGACAGACCTCTATGGCTACACCTTC.

The chain has TRBV7-2 and TRBJ2-1, with D uncertain. This CDR3 spans 13 amino acids. Between the trimmed V and J ends, which lost 0 bases and 7 bases, there was a span of 7 bases. In germline, CDR1 is SGHTA, CDR2 FQGNSA. CDR3 sequence reads: CASSLAPGNEQFF. The DNA of the CDR3 is TGTGCCAGCAGCTTAGCGCCAGGTAATGAGCAGTTCTTC.

This clone was detected only a few times. The genes are TRBV7-2 and TRBJ2-7; the match to TRBD2 covers 13 bases. The V segment lost 5 bases and the J segment 6 bases; nucleotides outside the gene matches: 13. The CDR3 sequence is 17 residues long. Germline V gene sequence: CDR1 SGHTA, CDR2 FQGNSA. CDR3 protein: CASSTIRLGTSGVEQYF. CDR3 DNA: TGTGCCAGCAGCACTATCCGCCTAGGGACTAGCGGGGTCGAGCAGTACTTC.

Here the CDR3 reads CASNFRTGTRRNTEAFF. The DNA for the CDR3 is TGTGCCAGCAACTTCAGGACAGGAACAAGGCGGAACACTGAAGCTTTCTTT. J is TRBJ1-1 and V is TRBV28, with 7 bases matching TRBD1. J was trimmed by 1 base and V by 7 bases; bases with no gene match: 15. The germline V gene encodes CDR1 MDHEN and CDR2 SYDVKM. The CDR3 length is 17 residues.

This chain links TRBV11-3 with TRBJ2-1, with 7 bases fitting TRBD2. The CDR3 is 14 residues long. J lost 5 bases, V lost 5 bases, and 6 bases had no gene match. The germline gives CDR1 SGHNT, CDR2 YENEEA. DNA for the CDR3: TGTGCCAGCAGCCCCAGGGAGGGCCACAATGAGCAGTTCTTC. This encodes CASSPREGHNEQFF. Complete variable domain (other parts from reference TRBV11-3 and TRBJ2-1): EAGVVQSPRYKIIEKKQPVAFWCNPISGHNTLYWYLQNLGQGPELLIRYENEEAVDDSQLPKDRFSAERLKGVDSTLKIQPAELGDSAVYLCASSPREGHNEQFFGPGTRLTVL.

The genes are TRBV7-3 and TRBJ2-2, with 8 bases lining up with TRBD2. Per germline, CDR1 SGHTA and CDR2 FQGTGA. This CDR3 has 14 residues. V was clipped by 1 base and J by 7 bases; unmatched bases: 2. The CDR3 nucleotides are TGTGCCAGCAGCTTAAGCGGGAGGAACGGGGAGCTGTTTTTT. Its protein is CASSLSGRNGELFF. The complete variable domain, with remaining parts taken from reference TRBV7-3 and TRBJ2-2, reads GAGVSQTPSNKVTEKGKYVELRCDPISGHTALYWYRQSLGQGPEFLIYFQGTGAADDSGLPNDRFFAVRPEGSVSTLKIQRTERGDSAVYLCASSLSGRNGELFFGEGSRLTVL.

The rearrangement joins TRBV27 to TRBJ1-1; TRBD1 matches at 7 bases. This CDR3 has 14 amino acids. Germline V gives CDR1 MNHEY, CDR2 SMNVEV (reference sequence). V was clipped by 3 bases and J by 5 bases; unmatched bases: 6. The CDR3: CASSLAGGGTEAFF. The CDR3 region has the DNA TGTGCCAGCAGTTTGGCAGGGGGTGGAACTGAAGCTTTCTTT.

This clone was detected a few times. This chain joins TRBV6-5 and TRBJ1-1; D is possibly TRBD1 (6 bases). The CDR3 covers 15 residues. Germline V gene data show CDR1 as MNHEY and CDR2 as SVGAGI. Trimming removed 2 bases at V and 4 bases at J, with 14 bases between. The CDR3 region has the DNA TGTGCCAGCAGTTACGGGGGGGCCCTGATCACTGAAGCTTTCTTT. It translates to CASSYGGALITEAFF.

J is TRBJ1-2 and V is TRBV29-1, with a tentative D call TRBD1 (6 bases). Germline-derived CDR1 and CDR2 are SQVTM and ANQGSEA. The length of the CDR3 is 14 residues. V lost 3 bases, J lost 3 bases, and 14 bases lay in between. The CDR3 loop is CSVERGRGDYGYTF. CDR3 DNA: TGCAGCGTTGAGAGGGGCAGGGGAGACTATGGCTACACCTTC.

CDR3 nucleotides: TGTGCCAGCAGCCCCGGGACAGGTTCTTTTGGCTATGGCTACACCTTC. Its translation: CASSPGTGSFGYGYTF. This chain uses TRBV5-6 with TRBJ1-2; the match to TRBD1 covers 8 bases. Germline loops: CDR1 SGHDT, CDR2 YYEEEE. The CDR3 runs 16 residues. V shed 4 bases, J shed 4 bases, and the junction held 12 bases outside the gene matches.

The chain recombines TRBV7-8 with TRBJ2-4, with D possibly TRBD2 on 6 matching bases. The CDR3 extends over 15 amino acids. The germline V gene encodes CDR1 SGHVS and CDR2 FQNEAQ. V gave up 5 bases and J gave up 6 bases, with 17 bases separating them. The CDR3 DNA reads as TGTGCCAGCAGCCGCCCGACTAGTTACGGAAACATTCAGTACTTC. It translates to CASSRPTSYGNIQYF.

The chain joins TRBV19 to TRBJ1-3; D ambiguous. CDR1 LNHDA and CDR2 SQIVND come from the germline V gene (reference sequence). Trimming shortened V by 3 bases and J by 0 bases, and 6 bases separated the two germline ends. The CDR3 is 14 residues long. CDR3 coding DNA: TGTGCCAGTAGTATGTACAACTCTGGAAACACCATATATTTT. Translation: CASSMYNSGNTIYF. Full variable domain (missing parts from reference TRBV19 and TRBJ1-3): DGGITQSPKYLFRKEGQNVTLSCEQNLNHDAMYWYRQDPGQGLRLIYYSQIVNDFQKGDIAEGYSVSREKKESFPLTVTSAQKNPTAFYLCASSMYNSGNTIYFGEGSWLTVV.

The chain couples TRBV7-9 to TRBJ1-2; D uncertain. Trimming pared 5 bases from V and 5 bases from J, leaving 9 bases between. The germline V gene encodes CDR1 SEHNR and CDR2 FQNEAQ (reference sequence). This CDR3 has 12 amino acids. The CDR3, as DNA: TGTGCCAGCAGCCAAGACACTTATGGCTACACCTTC. Translated, it gives CASSQDTYGYTF.

The V call is TRBV7-8, the J call TRBJ2-5, with D tentatively TRBD2 (6 bases). The germline gives CDR1 SGHVS, CDR2 FQNEAQ. V was shortened by 2 bases and J by 6 bases, with 16 bases between the two germline ends. The CDR3 covers 15 residues. This CDR3 is CASSLRRGPGKTQYF. The CDR3 nucleotides are TGTGCCAGCAGCTTACGGCGGGGCCCGGGGAAGACCCAGTACTTC.

This chain connects TRBV24-1 to TRBJ2-5; TRBD2 matches 11 bases. V was pared by 4 bases and J by 1 base, with 7 bases of the junction left unmatched. Per the germline V gene, CDR1 is KGHDR and CDR2 is SFDVKD. The length of the CDR3 is 17 residues. In nucleotides, the CDR3 is TGTGCCACCAGTGACTCAGTAGCGGGAGGGTCCCAAGAGACCCAGTACTTC. Encoded protein: CATSDSVAGGSQETQYF.